This T cell receptor (beta chain) stems from a study of T cell repertoires in cytomegalovirus infection. CDR1 is SGHAT, CDR2 FQNNGV, per germline. V dropped 6 bases and J dropped 9; count of bases not matched to a gene: 7. The CDR3 sequence is 14 residues long. TCRdb reanalysed the reads using MiXCR and keeps one entry per CDR3 protein. Of about 230,000 distinct CDR3 sequences listed, 6.5% are singletons. In this sample, this clonotype turned up many times. The V and J genes are TRBV11-2 and TRBJ1-5, with TRBD1 matching 11 bases. Specimen: PBMCs. The receptor comes from a human donor in good health (CMV status not recorded). Some clones in this sample may be carry-over from other donors' samples. The CDR3: CASSPGTGGPPQHF. DNA for the CDR3: TGTGCCAGCAGTCCCGGGACAGGGGGACCGCCCCAGCATTTT.